The present entry profiles one T cell receptor (beta chain) with its context. In the authors' workflow: Reference gene primer amplification gave nucleated cell count estimates. Clones were read by immunoSEQ multiplex PCR, and TCRdb kept only the in-frame ones, dropping some. V and J calls and clone size come straight from that table; D and trimming were deduced from the DNA. In the table there are 90,000 to 100,000 clones, roughly four fifths of which are singletons. V was pared by 0 bases and J by 7 bases, with 7 bases between. Germline V lookup: CDR1 GTSNPN, CDR2 SVGIG (reference sequence). CDR3 length: 13 residues. This sample was included in a study of blood T cell repertoires in COVID-19. Study-level background: Specimens from acute and convalescent COVID-19 originated in the United States, Italy and Spain. T cells, B-cell-depleted T cells, or PBMCs provided the cDNA or gDNA that served as material.

V is TRBV30 and J is TRBJ1-6; D is undetermined. The clonotype was recovered from a man between 60 and 75 years old with acute or convalescent COVID-19. Input material: peripheral blood. The CDR3: CAWSVRGNSPLHF. The CDR3 nucleotides read TGTGCCTGGAGTGTACGAGGAAATTCACCCCTCCACTTT. The variable domain in full, completed from reference TRBV30 and TRBJ1-6, reads SQTIHQWPATLVQPVGSPLSLECTVEGTSNPNLYWYRQAAGRGLQLLFYSVGIGQISSEVPQNLSASRPQDRQFILSSKKLLLSDSGFYLCAWSVRGNSPLHFGNGTRLTVT.